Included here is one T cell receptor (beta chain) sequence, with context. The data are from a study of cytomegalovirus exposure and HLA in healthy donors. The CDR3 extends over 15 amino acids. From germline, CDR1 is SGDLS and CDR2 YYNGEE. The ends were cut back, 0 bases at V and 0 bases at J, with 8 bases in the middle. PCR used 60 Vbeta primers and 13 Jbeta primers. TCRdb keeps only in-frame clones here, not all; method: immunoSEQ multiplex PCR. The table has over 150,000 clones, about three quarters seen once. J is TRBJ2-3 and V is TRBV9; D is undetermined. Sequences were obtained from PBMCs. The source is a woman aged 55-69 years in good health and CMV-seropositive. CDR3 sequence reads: CASSVGGLSTDTQYF. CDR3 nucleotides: TGTGCCAGCAGCGTAGGCGGATTAAGCACAGATACGCAGTATTTT.